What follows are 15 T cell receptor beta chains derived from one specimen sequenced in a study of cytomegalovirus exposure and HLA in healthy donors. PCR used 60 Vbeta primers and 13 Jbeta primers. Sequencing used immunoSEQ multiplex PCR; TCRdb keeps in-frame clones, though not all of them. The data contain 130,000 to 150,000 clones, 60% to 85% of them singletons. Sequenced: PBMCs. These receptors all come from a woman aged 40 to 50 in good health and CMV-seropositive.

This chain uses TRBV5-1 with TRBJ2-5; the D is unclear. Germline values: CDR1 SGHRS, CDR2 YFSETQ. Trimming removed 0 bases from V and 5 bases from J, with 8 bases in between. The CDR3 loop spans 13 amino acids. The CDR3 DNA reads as TGCGCCAGCAGCTTGGAGGCTAGGGAGACCCAGTACTTC. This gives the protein CASSLEARETQYF.

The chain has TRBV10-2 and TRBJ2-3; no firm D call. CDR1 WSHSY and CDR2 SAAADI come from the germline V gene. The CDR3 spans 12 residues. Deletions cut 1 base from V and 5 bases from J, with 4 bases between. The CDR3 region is CASSELEDTQYF. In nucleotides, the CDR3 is TGCGCCAGCAGTGAGTTAGAAGATACGCAGTATTTT.

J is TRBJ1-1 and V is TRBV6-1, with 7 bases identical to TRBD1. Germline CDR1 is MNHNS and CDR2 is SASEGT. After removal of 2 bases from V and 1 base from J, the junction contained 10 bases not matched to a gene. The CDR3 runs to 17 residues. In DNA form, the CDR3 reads TGTGCCAGCAGTGAACGGGGACAGCGAGTTTGGAACACTGAAGCTTTCTTT. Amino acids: CASSERGQRVWNTEAFF.

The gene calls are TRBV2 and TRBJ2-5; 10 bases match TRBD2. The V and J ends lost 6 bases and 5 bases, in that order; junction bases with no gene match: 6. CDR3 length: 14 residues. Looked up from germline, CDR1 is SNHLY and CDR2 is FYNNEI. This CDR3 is CASRASGGGETQYF. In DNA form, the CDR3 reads TGTGCCAGCAGGGCGAGCGGGGGGGGTGAGACCCAGTACTTC.

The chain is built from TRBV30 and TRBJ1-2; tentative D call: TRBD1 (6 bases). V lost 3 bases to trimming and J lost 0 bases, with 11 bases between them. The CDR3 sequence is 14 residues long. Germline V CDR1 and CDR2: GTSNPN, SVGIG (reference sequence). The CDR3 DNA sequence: TGTGCCTGGAGAACACAGGGTTCTAACTATGGCTACACCTTC. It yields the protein CAWRTQGSNYGYTF.

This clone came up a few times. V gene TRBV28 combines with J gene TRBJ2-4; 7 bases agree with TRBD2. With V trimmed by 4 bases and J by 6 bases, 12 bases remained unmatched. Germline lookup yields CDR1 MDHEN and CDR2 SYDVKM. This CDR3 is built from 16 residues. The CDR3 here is CASSSGGLSRGNIQYF. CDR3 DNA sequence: TGTGCCAGCAGTTCGGGGGGTCTTTCGAGAGGAAACATTCAGTACTTC. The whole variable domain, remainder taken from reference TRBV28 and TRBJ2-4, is DVKVTQSSRYLVKRTGEKVFLECVQDMDHENMFWYRQDPGLGLRLIYFSYDVKMKEKGDIPEGYSVSREKKERFSLILESASTNQTSMYLCASSSGGLSRGNIQYFGAGTRLSVL.

The CDR3 DNA reads TGTGCCAGCAGTCCCAGGGATAGCAATCAGCCCCAGCATTTT. Protein sequence: CASSPRDSNQPQHF. V is TRBV28 and J is TRBJ1-5, with a weak D call TRBD1 (5 bases). This CDR3 region has 14 residues. The V gene's germline CDR1 is MDHEN and CDR2 SYDVKM. V dropped 5 bases and J dropped 0 bases, with 8 bases sitting between them. Full variable domain (rest looked up from reference TRBV28 and TRBJ1-5): DVKVTQSSRYLVKRTGEKVFLECVQDMDHENMFWYRQDPGLGLRLIYFSYDVKMKEKGDIPEGYSVSREKKERFSLILESASTNQTSMYLCASSPRDSNQPQHFGDGTRLSIL.

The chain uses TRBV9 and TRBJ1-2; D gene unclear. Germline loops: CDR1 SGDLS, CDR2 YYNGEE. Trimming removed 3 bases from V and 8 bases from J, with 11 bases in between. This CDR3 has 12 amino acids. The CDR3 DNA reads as TGTGCCAGCAGCGGGGGAGCGGGAGGCTACACCTTC. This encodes CASSGGAGGYTF.

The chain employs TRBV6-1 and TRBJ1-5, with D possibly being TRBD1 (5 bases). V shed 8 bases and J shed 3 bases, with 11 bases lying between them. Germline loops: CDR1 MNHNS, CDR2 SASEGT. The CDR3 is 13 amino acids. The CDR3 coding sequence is TGTGCCAGCGTGACAGCTACCAATCAGCCCCAGCATTTT. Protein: CASVTATNQPQHF.

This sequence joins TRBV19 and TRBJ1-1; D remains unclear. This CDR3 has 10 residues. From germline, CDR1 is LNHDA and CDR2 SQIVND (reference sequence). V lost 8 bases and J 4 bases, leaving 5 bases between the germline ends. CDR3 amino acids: CASPLTEAFF. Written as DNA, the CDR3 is TGTGCCAGTCCCCTCACTGAAGCTTTCTTT.

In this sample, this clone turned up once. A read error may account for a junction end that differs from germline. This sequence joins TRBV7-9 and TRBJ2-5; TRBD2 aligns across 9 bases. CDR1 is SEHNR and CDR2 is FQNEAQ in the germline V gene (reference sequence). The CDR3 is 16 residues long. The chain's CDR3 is CSSSLALGLAIETQYF. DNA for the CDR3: TGTTCCAGCAGCTTAGCATTGGGACTAGCTATAGAGACCCAGTACTTC.

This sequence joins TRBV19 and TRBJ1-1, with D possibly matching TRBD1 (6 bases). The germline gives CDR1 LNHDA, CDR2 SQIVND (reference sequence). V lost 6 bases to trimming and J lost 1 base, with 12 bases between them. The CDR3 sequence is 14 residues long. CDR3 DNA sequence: TGTGCCAGTAGAAGGACAGCAGAGAACACTGAAGCTTTCTTT. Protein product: CASRRTAENTEAFF.

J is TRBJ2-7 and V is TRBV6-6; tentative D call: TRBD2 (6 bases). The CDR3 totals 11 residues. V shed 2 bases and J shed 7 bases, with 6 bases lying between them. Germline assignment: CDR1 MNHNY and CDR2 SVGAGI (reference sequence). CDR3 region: CASSYGGEQYF. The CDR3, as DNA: TGTGCCAGCAGTTACGGGGGGGAGCAGTACTTC.

This CDR3 is CASKGGAISGNTIYF. The CDR3 DNA reads as TGTGCCAGCAAAGGGGGGGCTATCTCTGGAAACACCATATATTTT. This chain joins TRBV28 and TRBJ1-3; D perhaps matches TRBD1 (6 bases). The CDR3 is 15 residues long. V was trimmed by 7 bases and J by 0 bases, leaving 13 bases between them. Germline V gene data show CDR1 as MDHEN and CDR2 as SYDVKM.

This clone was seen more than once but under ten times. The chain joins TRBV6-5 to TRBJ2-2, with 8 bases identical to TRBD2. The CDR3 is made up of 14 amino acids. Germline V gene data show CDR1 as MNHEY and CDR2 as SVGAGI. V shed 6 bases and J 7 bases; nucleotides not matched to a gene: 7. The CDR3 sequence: CASRGAGDGGELFF. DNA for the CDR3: TGTGCCAGCAGGGGAGCGGGGGACGGCGGGGAGCTGTTTTTT.